The 10 T cell receptor beta chains presented below share a single source sample, sequenced in a study of blood T cell repertoires in COVID-19. Generated by immunoSEQ multiplex PCR, the TCRdb table keeps only in-frame clones and is missing some. The sample includes a few hundred thousand clones, about 90% seen only once; the top ten take roughly 1.9%. Sequenced: PBMCs or T cells enriched from blood (not recorded which). Receptors were obtained from a middle-aged man in a cohort exposed to, infected with or recovered from COVID-19 (not recorded which).

This sequence joins TRBV7-8 and TRBJ2-1; TRBD2 matches at 7 bases. The length of the CDR3 is 15 residues. The V segment lost 2 bases and the J segment 5 bases; nucleotides outside the gene matches: 6. Germline values: CDR1 SGHVS, CDR2 FQNEAQ. The CDR3 is CASSLRDYNDNEQFF. The DNA of the CDR3 is TGTGCCAGCAGCTTAAGGGACTATAACGACAATGAGCAGTTCTTC.

In the case of this clone: At one of its ends the junction is not consistent with the germline gene, which may arise from a read error. The rearrangement links TRBV20-1 to TRBJ1-2, with TRBD1 matching over 7 bases. From germline, CDR1 is DFQATT and CDR2 SNEGSKA (reference sequence). The CDR3 has 12 amino acids. The CDR3 coding sequence is TGCAGTACTAGTCGACAGGGTACTGGCTACACCTTC. This gives the protein CSTSRQGTGYTF.

The V call is TRBV19, the J call TRBJ2-2, with D possibly TRBD2 on 7 matching bases. The germline gives CDR1 LNHDA, CDR2 SQIVND (reference sequence). Between the trimmed V and J ends, which lost 7 bases and 6 bases, there was a span of 18 bases. CDR3 size: 15 residues. CDR3 coding DNA: TGTGCCAGTACCTCCGCGAGGGGGGGATCCGGGGAGCTGTTTTTT. It is translated as CASTSARGGSGELFF.

J is TRBJ1-2 and V is TRBV19; possible D gene TRBD1, 6 bases. V lost 8 bases, J lost 2 bases, and 18 bases lay in between. Germline loops: CDR1 LNHDA, CDR2 SQIVND (reference sequence). The CDR3 is made up of 15 amino acids. The CDR3 here is CASSHGGGRNYGYTF. Written as DNA, the CDR3 is TGTGCCAGTTCCCATGGGGGGGGGCGCAACTATGGCTACACCTTC. The entire variable domain, with the rest obtained from reference TRBV19 and TRBJ1-2, is as follows: DGGITQSPKYLFRKEGQNVTLSCEQNLNHDAMYWYRQDPGQGLRLIYYSQIVNDFQKGDIAEGYSVSREKKESFPLTVTSAQKNPTAFYLCASSHGGGRNYGYTFGSGTRLTVV.

This clone has only a few counts. CDR3 DNA: TGCGCCAGCAGCTTGAGCCTAGCGGGGATATACAATGAGCAGTTCTTC. Translation: CASSLSLAGIYNEQFF. V usage is TRBV5-1 and J usage is TRBJ2-1, with TRBD2 identical over 9 bases. V shed 1 base, J shed 4 bases, and the junction held 6 bases outside the gene matches. The CDR3 totals 16 residues. In germline, CDR1 is SGHRS, CDR2 YFSETQ.

The rearrangement links TRBV2 to TRBJ2-1; TRBD1 agrees at 10 bases. This CDR3 comprises 14 residues. Germline V gives CDR1 SNHLY, CDR2 FYNNEI. J gave up 6 bases and V 9 bases, and 8 bases lay outside the gene matches. This CDR3 reads CARRSGTGANEQFF. As DNA, the CDR3 is TGTGCCAGGAGGTCCGGGACAGGGGCCAATGAGCAGTTCTTC.

The chain recombines TRBV18 with TRBJ1-6; the D gene is possibly TRBD1 (6 bases). The CDR3 loop spans 15 amino acids. Germline V lookup: CDR1 KGHSH, CDR2 LQKENI. V lost 6 bases to trimming and J lost 5 bases, with 14 bases between them. As DNA, the CDR3 is TGTGCCAGCTCGCAAAAGGACAGTAATAATTCACCCCTCCACTTT. This sequence encodes CASSQKDSNNSPLHF.

V usage is TRBV29-1 and J usage is TRBJ2-6, with TRBD2 as a possible D gene (6 bases). The CDR3 runs 15 residues. The V and J ends lost 4 bases and 0 bases respectively, with 10 bases between them. Germline CDR1 SQVTM, CDR2 ANQGSEA. The CDR3: CSVGVGGSGANVLTF. CDR3 DNA: TGCAGCGTTGGGGTGGGAGGCTCTGGGGCCAACGTCCTGACTTTC. Drawing the rest from reference TRBV29-1 and TRBJ2-6, the complete variable domain is SAVISQKPSRDICQRGTSLTIQCQVDSQVTMMFWYRQQPGQSLTLIATANQGSEATYESGFVIDKFPISRPNLTFSTLTVSNMSPEDSSIYLCSVGVGGSGANVLTFGAGSRLTVL.

CDR3: CASSARTGEKLFF. In nucleotides, the CDR3 is TGTGCCAGCAGTGCACGGACAGGCGAAAAACTGTTTTTT. This rearrangement joins TRBV6-4 to TRBJ1-4; 7 bases line up with TRBD1. V was pared by 4 bases and J by 8 bases, with 4 bases of the junction left unmatched. This CDR3 is built from 13 residues. Per the germline V gene, CDR1 is MRHNA and CDR2 is SNTAGT.

V usage is TRBV3-1 (or the pseudogene TRBV3-2) and J usage is TRBJ1-2, with D possibly matching TRBD1 (5 bases). Trimming shortened V by 5 bases and J by 1 base, and 8 bases separated the two germline ends. The CDR3 spans 13 residues. Germline V CDR1 and CDR2: LGHDT, YNNKEL (reference sequence). CDR3 residues: CASSKDINYGYTF. The DNA of the CDR3 is TGTGCCAGCAGCAAGGACATTAACTATGGCTACACCTTC.